This T cell receptor beta chain was identified during a study of blood T cell repertoires in COVID-19. Across the study: COVID-19 samples collected from the United States, Italy and Spain covered acute and convalescent phases. T cells, B-cell-depleted T cells, or PBMCs supplied cDNA or gDNA.

The germline gives CDR1 ENHRY, CDR2 SYGVKD. The CDR3 extends over 15 amino acids. V lost 3 bases and J 0 bases, leaving 11 bases between the germline ends. Original methodology: Reference gene primer amplification yielded estimated nucleated cell counts. Here immunoSEQ multiplex PCR was the method, and the copy in TCRdb shows in-frame clones only, minus some. That table furnishes V, J and clone size, whereas the DNA furnished D and trimming. The table shows 110,000 to 150,000 clones, with around nine tenths occurring only once. Sequencing input: peripheral blood. J is TRBJ2-5 and V is TRBV10-3, with D possibly matching TRBD1 (6 bases). This clonotype was sampled from a woman aged 60-70 years with acute or convalescent COVID-19. In DNA, the CDR3 is TGTGCCATCAGTGACGACAGGCACTACCAAGAGACCCAGTACTTC. Translating gives CAISDDRHYQETQYF.